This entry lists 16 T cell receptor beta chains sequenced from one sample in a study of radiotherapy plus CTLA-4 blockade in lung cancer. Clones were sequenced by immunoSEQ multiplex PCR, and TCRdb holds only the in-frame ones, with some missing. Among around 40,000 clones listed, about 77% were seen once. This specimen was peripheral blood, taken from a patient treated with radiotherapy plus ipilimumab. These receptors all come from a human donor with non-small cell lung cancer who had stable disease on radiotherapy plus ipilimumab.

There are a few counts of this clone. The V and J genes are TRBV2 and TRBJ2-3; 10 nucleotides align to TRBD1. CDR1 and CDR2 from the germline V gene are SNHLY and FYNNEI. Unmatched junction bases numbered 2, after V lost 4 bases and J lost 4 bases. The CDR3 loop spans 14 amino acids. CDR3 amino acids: CASSVGTGADTQYF. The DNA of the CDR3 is TGTGCCAGCAGTGTGGGGACAGGGGCAGATACGCAGTATTTT.

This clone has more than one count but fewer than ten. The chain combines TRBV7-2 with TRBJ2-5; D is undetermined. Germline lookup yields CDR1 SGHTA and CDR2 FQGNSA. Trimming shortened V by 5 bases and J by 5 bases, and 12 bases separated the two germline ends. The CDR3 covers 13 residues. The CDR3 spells CASSPVYWETQYF. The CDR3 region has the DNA TGTGCCAGCAGCCCGGTCTACTGGGAGACCCAGTACTTC.

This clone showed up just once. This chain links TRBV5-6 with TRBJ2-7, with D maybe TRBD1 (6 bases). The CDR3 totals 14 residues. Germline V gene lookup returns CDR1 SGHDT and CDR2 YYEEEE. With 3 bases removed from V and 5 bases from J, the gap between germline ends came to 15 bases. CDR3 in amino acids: CASSSRTGRDEQYF. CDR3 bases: TGTGCCAGCAGCTCCAGAACAGGGCGGGACGAGCAGTACTTC.

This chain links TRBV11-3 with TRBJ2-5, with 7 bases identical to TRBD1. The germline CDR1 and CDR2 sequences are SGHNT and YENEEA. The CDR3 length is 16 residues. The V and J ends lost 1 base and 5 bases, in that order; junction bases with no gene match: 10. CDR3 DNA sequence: TGTGCCAGCAGCTTAGCCTCAGACAGGGCGGGCGAGACCCAGTACTTC. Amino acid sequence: CASSLASDRAGETQYF.

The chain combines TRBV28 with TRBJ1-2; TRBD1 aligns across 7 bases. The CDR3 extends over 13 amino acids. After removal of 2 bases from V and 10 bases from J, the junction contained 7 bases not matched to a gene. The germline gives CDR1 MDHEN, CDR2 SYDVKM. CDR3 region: CASSLGTDRDYTF. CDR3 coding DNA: TGTGCCAGCAGTTTAGGGACAGACCGCGACTACACCTTC.

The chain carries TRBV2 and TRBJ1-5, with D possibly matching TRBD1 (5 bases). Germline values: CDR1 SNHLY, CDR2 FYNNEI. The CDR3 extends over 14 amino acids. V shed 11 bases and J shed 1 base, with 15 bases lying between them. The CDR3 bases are TGTGCCTCCGGGGGGGGTGCGAGCAATCAGCCCCAGCATTTT. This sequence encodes CASGGGASNQPQHF.

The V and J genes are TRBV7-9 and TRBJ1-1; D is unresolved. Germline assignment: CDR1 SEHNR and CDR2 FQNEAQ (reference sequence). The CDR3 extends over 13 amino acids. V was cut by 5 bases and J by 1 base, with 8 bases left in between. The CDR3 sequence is CASSPGENTEAFF. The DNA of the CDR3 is TGTGCCAGCAGCCCGGGTGAGAACACTGAAGCTTTCTTT.

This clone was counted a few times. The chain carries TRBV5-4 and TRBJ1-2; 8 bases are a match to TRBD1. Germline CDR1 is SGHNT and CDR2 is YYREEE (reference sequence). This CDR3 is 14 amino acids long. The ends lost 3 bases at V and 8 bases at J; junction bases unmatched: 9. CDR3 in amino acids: CASSSQGALGGYTF. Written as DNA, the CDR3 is TGTGCCAGCAGCTCCCAGGGGGCTCTAGGAGGCTACACCTTC.

The CDR3 spells CASRLADTRGYTF. In nucleotides, the CDR3 is TGTGCCAGCAGGCTCGCGGACACAAGGGGCTACACCTTC. The chain employs TRBV6-1 and TRBJ1-2, with a possible D match to TRBD1 (5 bases). V was clipped by 6 bases and J by 8 bases, with 16 bases between them. Germline CDR1 is MNHNS and CDR2 is SASEGT. The CDR3 extends over 13 amino acids.

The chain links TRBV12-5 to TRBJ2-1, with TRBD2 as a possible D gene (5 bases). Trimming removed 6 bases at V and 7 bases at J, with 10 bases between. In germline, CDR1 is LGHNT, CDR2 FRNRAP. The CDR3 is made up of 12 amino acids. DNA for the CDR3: TGTGCTAGTGGCATCGGAGGTAATGAGCAGTTCTTC. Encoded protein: CASGIGGNEQFF.

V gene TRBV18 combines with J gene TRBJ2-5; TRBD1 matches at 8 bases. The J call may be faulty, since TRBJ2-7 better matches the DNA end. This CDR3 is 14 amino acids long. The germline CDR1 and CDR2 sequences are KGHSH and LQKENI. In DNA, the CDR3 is TGTGCCAGCTCACCACAAGGACAGGGTTACGAGCAGTACTTC. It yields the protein CASSPQGQGYEQYF.

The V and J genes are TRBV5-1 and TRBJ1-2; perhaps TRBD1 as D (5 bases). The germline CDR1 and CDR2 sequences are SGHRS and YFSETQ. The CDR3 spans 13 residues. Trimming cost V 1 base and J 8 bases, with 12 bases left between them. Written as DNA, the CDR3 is TGCGCCAGCAGCTTGAACCAGGGCCGAGGCTACACCTTC. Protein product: CASSLNQGRGYTF.

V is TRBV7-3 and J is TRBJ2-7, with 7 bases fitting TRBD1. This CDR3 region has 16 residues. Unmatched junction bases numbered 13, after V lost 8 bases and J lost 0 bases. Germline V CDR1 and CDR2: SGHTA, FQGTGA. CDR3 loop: CASSKVPRDSSYEQYF. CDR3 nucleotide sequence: TGTGCCAGCTCGAAGGTCCCCAGGGACAGCTCCTACGAGCAGTACTTC.

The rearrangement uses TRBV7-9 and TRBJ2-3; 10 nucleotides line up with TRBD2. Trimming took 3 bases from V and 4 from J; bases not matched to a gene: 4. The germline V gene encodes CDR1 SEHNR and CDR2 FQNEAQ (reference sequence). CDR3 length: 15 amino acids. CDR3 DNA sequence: TGTGCCAGCAGCTTCAGCGGGGGGGCGTCAGATACGCAGTATTTT. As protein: CASSFSGGASDTQYF.

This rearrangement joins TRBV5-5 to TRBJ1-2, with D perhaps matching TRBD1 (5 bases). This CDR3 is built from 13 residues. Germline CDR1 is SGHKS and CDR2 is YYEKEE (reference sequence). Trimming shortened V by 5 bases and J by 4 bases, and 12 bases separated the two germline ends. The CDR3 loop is CASSSSGGYGYTF. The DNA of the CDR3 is TGTGCCAGCAGTTCGTCCGGGGGCTATGGCTACACCTTC.

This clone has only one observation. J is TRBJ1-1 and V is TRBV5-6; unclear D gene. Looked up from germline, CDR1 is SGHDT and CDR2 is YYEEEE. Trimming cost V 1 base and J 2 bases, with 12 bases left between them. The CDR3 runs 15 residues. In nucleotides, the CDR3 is TGTGCCAGCAGCTTGTCCGACACGGCAAACACTGAAGCTTTCTTT. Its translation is CASSLSDTANTEAFF.